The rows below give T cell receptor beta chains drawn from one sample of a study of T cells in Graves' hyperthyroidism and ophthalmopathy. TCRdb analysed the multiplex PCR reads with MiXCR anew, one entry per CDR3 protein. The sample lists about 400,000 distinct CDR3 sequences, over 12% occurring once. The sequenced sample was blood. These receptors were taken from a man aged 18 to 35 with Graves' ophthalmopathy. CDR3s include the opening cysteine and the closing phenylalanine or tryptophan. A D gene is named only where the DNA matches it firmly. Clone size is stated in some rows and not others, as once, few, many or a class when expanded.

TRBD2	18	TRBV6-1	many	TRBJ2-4	CASSEERLAGMAKNIQYF	TGTGCCAGCAGTGAAGAGAGACTAGCGGGAATGGCCAAAAACATTCAGTACTTC
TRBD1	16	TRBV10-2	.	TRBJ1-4	CASSLDRVQINEKLFF	TGCGCCAGCAGTCTTGACAGGGTGCAGATCAATGAAAAACTGTTTTTT
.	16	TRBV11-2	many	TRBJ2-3	CASTPGILASTDTQYF	TGTGCCAGCACCCCGGGGATCCTAGCGAGCACAGATACGCAGTATTTT
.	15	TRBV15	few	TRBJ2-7	CATSRDFRDSYEQYF	TGTGCCACCAGCAGAGATTTCAGGGATTCCTACGAGCAGTACTTC
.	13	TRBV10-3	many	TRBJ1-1	CAISEETGRGAFF	TGTGCCATCAGTGAGGAAACAGGGCGGGGAGCTTTCTTT
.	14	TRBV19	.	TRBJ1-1	CASSIGGSPTEAFF	TGTGCCAGTAGTATCGGGGGGTCCCCCACTGAAGCTTTCTTT
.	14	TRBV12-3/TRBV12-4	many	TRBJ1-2	CASSLGRPNYGYTF	TGTGCCAGCAGTTTGGGAAGGCCCAACTATGGCTACACCTTC
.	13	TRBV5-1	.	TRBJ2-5	CASSFVGQETQYF	TGCGCCAGCAGCTTTGTGGGCCAAGAGACCCAGTACTTC
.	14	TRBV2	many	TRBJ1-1	CASMGVTKNTEAFF	TGTGCCAGCATGGGGGTGACCAAGAACACTGAAGCTTTCTTT
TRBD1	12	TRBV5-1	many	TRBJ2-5	CASTTGEETQYF	TGCGCCAGCACGACAGGGGAGGAGACCCAGTACTTC
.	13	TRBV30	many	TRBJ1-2	CAWTQQVGPGYTF	TGTGCCTGGACCCAGCAGGTTGGGCCTGGCTACACCTTC
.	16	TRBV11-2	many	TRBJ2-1	CASSLGYRAIYNEQFF	TGTGCCAGCAGCTTGGGCTACCGGGCGATATACAATGAGCAGTTCTTC
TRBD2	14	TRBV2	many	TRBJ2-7	CASNDPGGGAEQYF	TGTGCCAGCAACGACCCTGGCGGGGGGGCTGAGCAGTACTTC
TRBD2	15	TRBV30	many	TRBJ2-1	CAWSLGRKTYNEQFF	TGTGCCTGGAGCCTCGGGAGGAAAACCTACAATGAGCAGTTCTTC
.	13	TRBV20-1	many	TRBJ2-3	CSARDPGADTQYF	TGCAGTGCTAGAGATCCGGGGGCAGATACGCAGTATTTT
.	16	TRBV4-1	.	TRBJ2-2	CASSQAAGSNTGELFF	TGCGCCAGCAGCCAAGCTGCAGGGTCGAACACCGGGGAGCTGTTTTTT
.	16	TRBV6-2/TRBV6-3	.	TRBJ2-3	CASSYLRTPDTDTQYF	TGTGCCAGCAGTTACCTGCGGACCCCGGACACAGATACGCAGTATTTT
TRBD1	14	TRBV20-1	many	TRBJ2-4	CSARDGTGMDIQYF	TGCAGTGCTAGAGATGGGACAGGGATGGACATTCAGTACTTC
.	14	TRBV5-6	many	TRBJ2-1	CASTPYGLDNEQFF	TGTGCCAGCACCCCCTACGGGCTGGACAATGAGCAGTTCTTC
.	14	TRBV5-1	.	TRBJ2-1	CASRPGGENNEQFF	TGCGCCAGCAGACCAGGCGGGGAGAATAATGAGCAGTTCTTC
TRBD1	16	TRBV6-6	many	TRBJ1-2	CASSYLTGGGNYGYTF	TGTGCCAGCAGTTACCTTACAGGGGGTGGCAACTATGGCTACACCTTC
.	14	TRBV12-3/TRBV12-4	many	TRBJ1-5	CASSLPGLFQPQHF	TGTGCCAGCAGTTTACCTGGACTCTTTCAGCCCCAGCATTTT
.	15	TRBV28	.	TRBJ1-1	CASSAQAGANTEAFF	TGTGCCAGCAGTGCCCAGGCAGGGGCGAACACTGAAGCTTTCTTT
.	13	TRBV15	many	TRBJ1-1	CATSRIIGDRAFF	TGTGCCACCAGCAGAATAATCGGGGACCGAGCTTTCTTT
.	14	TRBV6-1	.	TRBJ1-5	CASCRKVGNQPQHF	TGTGCCAGCTGCAGGAAGGTTGGCAATCAGCCCCAGCATTTT
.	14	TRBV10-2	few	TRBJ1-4	CASGVGQGGEKLFF	TGCGCCAGCGGTGTGGGCCAGGGAGGCGAAAAACTGTTTTTT
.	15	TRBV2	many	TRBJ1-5	CASSEFYSDNQPQHF	TGTGCCAGCAGTGAATTTTATTCGGACAATCAGCCCCAGCATTTT
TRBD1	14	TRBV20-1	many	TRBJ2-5	CSARTGTTQETQYF	TGCAGTGCTAGGACAGGGACCACGCAAGAGACCCAGTACTTC
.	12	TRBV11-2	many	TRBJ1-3	CASSSLGGTIYF	TGTGCCAGCAGCTCCCTCGGAGGGACCATATATTTT
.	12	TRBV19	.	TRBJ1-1	CASSIRGSEAFF	TGTGCCAGTAGTATCAGGGGAAGCGAAGCTTTCTTT
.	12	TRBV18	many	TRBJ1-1	CASSSGSTEAFF	TGTGCCAGCTCTTCCGGGAGCACTGAAGCTTTCTTT
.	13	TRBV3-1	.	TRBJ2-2	CASSQGGGGELFF	TGTGCCAGCAGCCAAGGCGGCGGCGGGGAGCTGTTTTTT
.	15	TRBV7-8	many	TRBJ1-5	CASSLDRLGWRPQHF	TGTGCCAGCAGCTTAGATCGACTGGGCTGGAGGCCCCAGCATTTT
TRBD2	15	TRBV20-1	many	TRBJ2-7	CSARERLAGVNEQYF	TGCAGTGCTAGAGAACGGCTAGCGGGAGTAAACGAGCAGTACTTC
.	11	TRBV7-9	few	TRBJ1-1	CASRGQIEAFF	TGTGCCAGCAGAGGACAGATTGAAGCTTTCTTT
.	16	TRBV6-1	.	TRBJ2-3	CATSQGGWVSTDTQYF	TGTGCCACCTCGCAAGGGGGTTGGGTAAGCACAGATACGCAGTATTTT
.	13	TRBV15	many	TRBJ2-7	CATSRDTPYEQYF	TGTGCCACCAGCAGAGATACCCCCTACGAGCAGTACTTC
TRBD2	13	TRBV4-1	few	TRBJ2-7	CASSRSGGDEQYF	TGCGCCAGCAGCCGCTCGGGGGGAGACGAGCAGTACTTC
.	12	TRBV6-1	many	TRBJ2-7	CASSPQSYEQYF	TGTGCCAGCAGCCCGCAGAGCTACGAGCAGTACTTC
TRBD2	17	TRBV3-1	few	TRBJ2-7	CASSQIYFDGGAHEQYF	TGTGCCAGCAGCCAAATCTATTTCGACGGGGGGGCCCACGAGCAGTACTTC
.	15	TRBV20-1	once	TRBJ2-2	CSANPAGANTGELFF	TGCAGTGCTAACCCAGCAGGGGCGAACACCGGGGAGCTGTTTTTT
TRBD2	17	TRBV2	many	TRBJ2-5	CASSEVGGLGGGETQYF	TGTGCCAGCAGTGAAGTCGGGGGACTGGGCGGGGGGGAGACCCAGTACTTC
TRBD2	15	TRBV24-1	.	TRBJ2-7	CATSDWVSGSHEQYF	TGTGCCACCAGTGATTGGGTTAGCGGGAGCCACGAGCAGTACTTC
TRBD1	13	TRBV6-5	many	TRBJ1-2	CASSYTGGDGYTF	TGTGCCAGCAGTTACACAGGGGGCGATGGCTACACCTTC
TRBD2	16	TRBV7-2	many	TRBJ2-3	CASSLGPSGYTDTQYF	TGTGCCAGCAGCTTAGGTCCTAGCGGCTACACAGATACGCAGTATTTT
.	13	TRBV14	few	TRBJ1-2	CASSQGNSYGYTF	TGTGCCAGCAGCCAAGGTAACAGCTATGGCTACACCTTC
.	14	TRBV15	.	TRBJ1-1	CATEPRQRNTEAFF	TGTGCCACCGAGCCAAGACAGAGGAACACTGAAGCTTTCTTT
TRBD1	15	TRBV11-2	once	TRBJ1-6	CASSFPGQLNSPLHF	TGTGCCAGCAGCTTCCCGGGACAGCTTAATTCACCCCTCCACTTT
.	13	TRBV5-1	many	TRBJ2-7	CASSPLGDYEQYF	TGCGCCAGCAGTCCACTAGGAGACTACGAGCAGTACTTC
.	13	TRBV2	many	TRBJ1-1	CASSDTLSTEAFF	TGTGCCAGCAGTGATACTTTGAGCACTGAAGCTTTCTTT
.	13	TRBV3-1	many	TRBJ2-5	CASSRRGTETQYF	TGTGCCAGCAGCCGTCGGGGGACGGAGACCCAGTACTTC
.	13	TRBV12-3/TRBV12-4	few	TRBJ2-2	CASSVDRTGELFF	TGTGCCAGCAGCGTTGACAGGACCGGGGAGCTGTTTTTT